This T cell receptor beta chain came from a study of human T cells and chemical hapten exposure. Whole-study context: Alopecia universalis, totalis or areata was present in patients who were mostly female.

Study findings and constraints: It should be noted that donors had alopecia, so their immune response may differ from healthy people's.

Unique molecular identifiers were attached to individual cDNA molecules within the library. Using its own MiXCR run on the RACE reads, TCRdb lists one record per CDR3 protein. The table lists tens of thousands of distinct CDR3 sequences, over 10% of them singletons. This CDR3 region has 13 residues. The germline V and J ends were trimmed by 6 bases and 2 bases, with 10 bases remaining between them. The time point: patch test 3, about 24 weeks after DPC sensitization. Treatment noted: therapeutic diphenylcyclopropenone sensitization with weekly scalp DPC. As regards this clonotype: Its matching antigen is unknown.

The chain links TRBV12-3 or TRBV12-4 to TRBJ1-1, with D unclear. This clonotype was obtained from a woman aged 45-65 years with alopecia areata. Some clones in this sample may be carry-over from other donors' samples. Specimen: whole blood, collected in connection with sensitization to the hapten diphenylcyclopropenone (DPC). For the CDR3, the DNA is TGTGCCAGCAGATCACAGATTAACACTGAAGCTTTCTTT. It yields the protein CASRSQINTEAFF.